This T cell receptor (beta chain) was sequenced during a study of T cell clones after liver transplantation. Turning to the study itself: A pre-transplant mixed lymphocyte reaction with TCRbeta sequencing defined graft-donor-reactive clones followed in post-transplant blood. Third-party-reactive TCRbeta sequences from pre-transplant mixed lymphocyte reactions served as antigen-independent comparators.

The CDR3 runs to 13 residues. Germline assignment: CDR1 SGDLS and CDR2 YYNGEE. V lost 4 bases, J lost 1 base, and 6 bases lay in between. Study outcomes and limitations: A larger donor-reactive than third-party decline suggested partial antigen-specific deletion.

Thawed unstimulated PBMCs were FACS-sorted by CD3, CD4 and CD8 into two populations. This clone turned up a few times. Its antigen is unidentified. Sequenced by immunoSEQ multiplex PCR; TCRdb stores in-frame clones only, minus some. The table has under 20,000 clones, 80% seen once; the top ten hold around 32%. Sequences were derived from CD8+ T cells from blood, sampled about 50 months after liver transplant. V usage is TRBV9 and J usage is TRBJ1-3; D is undetermined. This TCR derives from a human patient who received a liver transplant. Part of the T cells may come from the graft donor. The CDR3, as DNA: TGTGCCAGCAGCCCTATGTCTGGAAACACCATATATTTT. Protein product: CASSPMSGNTIYF.